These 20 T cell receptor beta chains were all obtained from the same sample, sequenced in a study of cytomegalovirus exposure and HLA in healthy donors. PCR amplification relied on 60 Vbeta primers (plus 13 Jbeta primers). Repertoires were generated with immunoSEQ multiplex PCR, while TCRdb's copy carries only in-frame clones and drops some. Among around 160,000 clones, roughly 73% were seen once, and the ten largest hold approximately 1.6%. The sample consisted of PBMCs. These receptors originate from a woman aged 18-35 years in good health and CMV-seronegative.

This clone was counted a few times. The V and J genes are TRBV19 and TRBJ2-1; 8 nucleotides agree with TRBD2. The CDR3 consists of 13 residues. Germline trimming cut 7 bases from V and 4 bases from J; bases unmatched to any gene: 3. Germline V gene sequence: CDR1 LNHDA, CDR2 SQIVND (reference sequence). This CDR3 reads CASNLAGYNEQFF. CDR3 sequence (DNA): TGTGCCAGTAACCTAGCGGGTTACAATGAGCAGTTCTTC.

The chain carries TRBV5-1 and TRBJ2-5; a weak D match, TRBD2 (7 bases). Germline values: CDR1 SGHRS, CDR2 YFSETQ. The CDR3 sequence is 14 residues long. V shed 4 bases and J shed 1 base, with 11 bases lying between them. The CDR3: CASSPRGAQETQYF. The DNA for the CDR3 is TGCGCCAGCAGCCCCCGGGGGGCCCAAGAGACCCAGTACTTC.

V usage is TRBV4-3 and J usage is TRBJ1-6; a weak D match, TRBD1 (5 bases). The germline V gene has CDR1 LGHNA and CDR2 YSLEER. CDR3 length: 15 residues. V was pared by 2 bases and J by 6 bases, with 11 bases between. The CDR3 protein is CASSQQQDLNSPLHF. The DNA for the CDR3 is TGCGCCAGCAGCCAACAACAGGACCTTAATTCACCCCTCCACTTT.

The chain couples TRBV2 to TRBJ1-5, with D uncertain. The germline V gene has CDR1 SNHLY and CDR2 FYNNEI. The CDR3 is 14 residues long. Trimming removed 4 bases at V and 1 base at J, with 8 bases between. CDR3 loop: CASSGWESNQPQHF. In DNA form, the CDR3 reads TGTGCCAGCAGTGGTTGGGAGAGCAATCAGCCCCAGCATTTT.

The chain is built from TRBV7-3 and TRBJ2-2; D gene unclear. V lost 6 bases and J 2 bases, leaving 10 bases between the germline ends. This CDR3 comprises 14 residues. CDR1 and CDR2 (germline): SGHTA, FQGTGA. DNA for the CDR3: TGTGCCAGCAGGAAAACACGTAACACCGGGGAGCTGTTTTTT. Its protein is CASRKTRNTGELFF.

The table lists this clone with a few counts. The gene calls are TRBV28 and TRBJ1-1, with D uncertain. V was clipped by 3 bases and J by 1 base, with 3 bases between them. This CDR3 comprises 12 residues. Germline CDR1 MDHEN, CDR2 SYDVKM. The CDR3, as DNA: TGTGCCAGCAGTTTCCGGAACACTGAAGCTTTCTTT. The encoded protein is CASSFRNTEAFF.

The CDR3 is CASSWTRGATNEKLFF. The CDR3 DNA is TGTGCCAGCAGCTGGACAAGGGGCGCAACTAATGAAAAACTGTTTTTT. The rearrangement joins TRBV7-2 to TRBJ1-4; a possible D gene is TRBD1 (5 bases). The CDR3 runs 16 residues. The V gene lost 4 bases and the J gene lost 0 bases, with 12 bases spanning the gap. The germline gives CDR1 SGHTA, CDR2 FQGNSA.

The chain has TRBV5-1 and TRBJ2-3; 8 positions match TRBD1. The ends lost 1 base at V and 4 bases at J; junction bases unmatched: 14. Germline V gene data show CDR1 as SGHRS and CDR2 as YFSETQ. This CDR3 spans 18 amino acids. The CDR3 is CASSLTPQGATYPDTQYF. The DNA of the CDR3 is TGCGCCAGCAGCTTGACCCCTCAGGGGGCCACATATCCAGATACGCAGTATTTT. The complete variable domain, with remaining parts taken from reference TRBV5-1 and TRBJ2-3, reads KAGVTQTPRYLIKTRGQQVTLSCSPISGHRSVSWYQQTPGQGLQFLFEYFSETQRNKGNFPGRFSGRQFSNSRSEMNVSTLELGDSALYLCASSLTPQGATYPDTQYFGPGTRLTVL.

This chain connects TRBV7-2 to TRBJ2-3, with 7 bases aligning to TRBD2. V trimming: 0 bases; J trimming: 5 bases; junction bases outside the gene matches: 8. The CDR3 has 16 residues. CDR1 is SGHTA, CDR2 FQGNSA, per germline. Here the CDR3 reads CASSLAATGGVDTQYF. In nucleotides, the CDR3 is TGTGCCAGCAGCTTAGCGGCTACGGGAGGTGTAGATACGCAGTATTTT. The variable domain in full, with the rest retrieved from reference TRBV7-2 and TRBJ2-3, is GAGVSQSPSNKVTEKGKDVELRCDPISGHTALYWYRQSLGQGLEFLIYFQGNSAPDKSGLPSDRFSAERTGGSVSTLTIQRTQQEDSAVYLCASSLAATGGVDTQYFGPGTRLTVL.

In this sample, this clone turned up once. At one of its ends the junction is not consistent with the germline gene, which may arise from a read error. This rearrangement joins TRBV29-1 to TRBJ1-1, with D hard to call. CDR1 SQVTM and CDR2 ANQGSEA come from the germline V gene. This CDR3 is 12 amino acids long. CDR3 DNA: TGCAGTGTTGGGGAGTCAAACACTGAAGCTTTCTTT. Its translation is CSVGESNTEAFF.

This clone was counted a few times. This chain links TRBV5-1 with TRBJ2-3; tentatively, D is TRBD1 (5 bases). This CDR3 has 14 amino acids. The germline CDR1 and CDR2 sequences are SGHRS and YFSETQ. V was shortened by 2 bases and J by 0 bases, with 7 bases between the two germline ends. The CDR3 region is CASSFGASTDTQYF. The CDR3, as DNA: TGCGCCAGCAGCTTTGGGGCTAGCACAGATACGCAGTATTTT.

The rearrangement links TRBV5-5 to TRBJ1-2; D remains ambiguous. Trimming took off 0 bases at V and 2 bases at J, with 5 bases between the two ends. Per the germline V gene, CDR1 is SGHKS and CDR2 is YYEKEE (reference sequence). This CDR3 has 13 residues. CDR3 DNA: TGTGCCAGCAGCTTGGTTCAGAACTATGGCTACACCTTC. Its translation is CASSLVQNYGYTF.

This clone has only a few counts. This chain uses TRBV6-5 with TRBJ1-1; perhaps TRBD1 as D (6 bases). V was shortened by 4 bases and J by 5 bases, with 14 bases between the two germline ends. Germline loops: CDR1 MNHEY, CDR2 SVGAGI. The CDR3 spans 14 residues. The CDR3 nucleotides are TGTGCCAGCAGTTCACCTACAGGGTTTACTGAAGCTTTCTTT. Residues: CASSSPTGFTEAFF.

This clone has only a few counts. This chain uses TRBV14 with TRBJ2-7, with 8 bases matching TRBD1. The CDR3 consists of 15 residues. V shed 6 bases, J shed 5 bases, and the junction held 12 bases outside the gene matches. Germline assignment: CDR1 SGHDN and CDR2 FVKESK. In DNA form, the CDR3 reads TGTGCCAGCAGACAAAAGTCGGCAGGGGGCCACGAGCAGTACGTC. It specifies CASRQKSAGGHEQYV.

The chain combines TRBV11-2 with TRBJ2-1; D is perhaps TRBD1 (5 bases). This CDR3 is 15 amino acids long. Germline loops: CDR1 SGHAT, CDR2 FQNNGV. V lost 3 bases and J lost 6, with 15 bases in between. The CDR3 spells CASSLGSTGANEQFF. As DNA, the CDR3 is TGTGCCAGCAGCTTGGGTTCCACAGGAGCCAATGAGCAGTTCTTC.

The DNA for the CDR3 is TGTGCCAGCAGCAAGGGACAGGGCGTGGGATATGGCTACACCTTC. As protein: CASSKGQGVGYGYTF. The V gene is TRBV11-3, the J gene TRBJ1-2, with 9 bases that match TRBD1. CDR1 and CDR2 from the germline V gene are SGHNT and YENEEA. The ends lost 5 bases at V and 5 bases at J; junction bases unmatched: 9. This CDR3 has 15 amino acids.

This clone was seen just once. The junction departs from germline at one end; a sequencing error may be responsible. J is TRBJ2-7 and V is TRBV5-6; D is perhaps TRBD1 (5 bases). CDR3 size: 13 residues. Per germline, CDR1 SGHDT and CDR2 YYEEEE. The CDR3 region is CASSLGQINEQYF. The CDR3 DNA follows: TGTGCCAGCAGTTTGGGGCAGATCAACGAGCAGTACTTC.

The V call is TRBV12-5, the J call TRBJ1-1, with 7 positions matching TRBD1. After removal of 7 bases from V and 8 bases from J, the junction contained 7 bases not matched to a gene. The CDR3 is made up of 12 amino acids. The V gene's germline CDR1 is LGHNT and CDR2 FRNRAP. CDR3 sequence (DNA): TGTGCTAGTGCCTATGAGGGGGCAGAAGCTTTCTTT. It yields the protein CASAYEGAEAFF. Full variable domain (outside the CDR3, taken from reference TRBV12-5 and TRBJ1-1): DARVTQTPRHKVTEMGQEVTMRCQPILGHNTVFWYRQTMMQGLELLAYFRNRAPLDDSGMPKDRFSAEMPDATLATLKIQPSEPRDSAVYFCASAYEGAEAFFGQGTRLTVV.

In DNA form, the CDR3 reads TGTGCCAGCTCACCATCTAGCGGGGGGGCACGAGAGCAGTTCTTC. It specifies CASSPSSGGAREQFF. The chain has TRBV18 and TRBJ2-1; the match to TRBD2 covers 12 bases. Germline V CDR1 and CDR2: KGHSH, LQKENI. V was clipped by 2 bases and J by 10 bases; unmatched bases: 6. The CDR3 is made up of 15 amino acids.

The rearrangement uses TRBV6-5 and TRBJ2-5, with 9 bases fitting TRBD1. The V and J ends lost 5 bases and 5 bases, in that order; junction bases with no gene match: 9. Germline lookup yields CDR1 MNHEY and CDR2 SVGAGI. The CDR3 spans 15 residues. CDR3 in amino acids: CASSKTGGPGETQYF. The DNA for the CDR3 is TGTGCCAGCAGTAAAACAGGGGGCCCAGGGGAGACCCAGTACTTC.